This T cell receptor beta chain was profiled in a study of blood T cell repertoires in COVID-19. Repertoires were generated with immunoSEQ multiplex PCR, while TCRdb's copy carries only in-frame clones and drops some. The table includes about 320,000 clones, roughly 85% detected once. Input material: peripheral blood. The clonotype comes from a human donor in a cohort sampled during active COVID-19.

The CDR3, as DNA: TGCAGCGTTGAGGACACGGGGGGTGGGGAGCAGTACTTC. Its protein product is CSVEDTGGGEQYF. V gene TRBV29-1 combines with J gene TRBJ2-7, with 7 nucleotides matching TRBD2. In germline, CDR1 is SQVTM, CDR2 ANQGSEA. The CDR3 consists of 13 residues. V lost 3 bases to trimming and J lost 7 bases; unmatched junction nucleotides: 9.